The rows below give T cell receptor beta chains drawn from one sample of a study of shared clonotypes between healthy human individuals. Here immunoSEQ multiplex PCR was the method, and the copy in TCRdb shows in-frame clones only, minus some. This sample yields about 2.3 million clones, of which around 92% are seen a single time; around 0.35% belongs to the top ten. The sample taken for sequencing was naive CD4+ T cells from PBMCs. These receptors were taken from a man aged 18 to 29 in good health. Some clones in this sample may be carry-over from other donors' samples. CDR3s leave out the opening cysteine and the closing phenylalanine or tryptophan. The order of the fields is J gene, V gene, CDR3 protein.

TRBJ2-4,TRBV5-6,ASSFDRLNIQY
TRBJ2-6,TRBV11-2,ASSLGIAGGQGGANVLT
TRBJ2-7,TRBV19,ASSPTVSYEQY
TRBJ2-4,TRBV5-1,ASSLDRGNIQY
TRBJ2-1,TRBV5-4,ASSGASSSYNEQF
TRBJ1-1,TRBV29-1,SVVGVGVNTEAF
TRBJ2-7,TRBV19,ASSMGQPSYEQY
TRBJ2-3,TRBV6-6,ASSYLDRTDTQY
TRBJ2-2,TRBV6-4,ASSDWVAGTGELF
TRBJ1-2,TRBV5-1,ASSELTGAWGGYT
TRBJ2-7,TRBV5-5,ASSLVGGSGAYEQY
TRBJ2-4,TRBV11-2,ASSSRQGSDIQY
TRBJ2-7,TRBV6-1,ASKGSGYEQY
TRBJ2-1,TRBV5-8,ASSLALGQSNEQF
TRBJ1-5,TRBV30,AWSVGTGNQPQH
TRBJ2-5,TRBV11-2,ASSLGQSYQETQY
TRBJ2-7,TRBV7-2,ASSLGGLASNEQY
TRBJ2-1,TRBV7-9,ASSLTSGLDEQF
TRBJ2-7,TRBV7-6,ASSERTGRDEQY
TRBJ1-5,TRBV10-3,AIQQGGSNQPQH
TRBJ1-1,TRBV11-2,ASSLVISKNTEAF
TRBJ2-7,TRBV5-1,ASSLAELAGDTGEQY
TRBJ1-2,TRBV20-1,SASRVSSYT
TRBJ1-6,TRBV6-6,ASSYPSGGYNSPLH
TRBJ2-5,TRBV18,ASSPQGRETQY
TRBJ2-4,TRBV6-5,ASSYKNIQY
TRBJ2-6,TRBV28,ASSFWRSGANVLT
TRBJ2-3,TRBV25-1,ASSDPRDPRADTQY
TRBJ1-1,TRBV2,ASRRGNTEAF
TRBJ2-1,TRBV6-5,ASSPPAVPNEQF
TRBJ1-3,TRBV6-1,ASSESGGNTIY
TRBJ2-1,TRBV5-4,ASSSRLADNEQF
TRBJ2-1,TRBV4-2,ASSQDRQGLDEQF
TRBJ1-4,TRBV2,ASSMGRNPTELF
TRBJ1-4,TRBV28,ASSFVTSEKLF
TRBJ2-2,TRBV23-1,ASSQSCSDRCGLF
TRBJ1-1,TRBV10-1,ASSVLGAF
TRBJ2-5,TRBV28,ASKVGQGTQETQY
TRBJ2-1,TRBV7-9,ASSPGGVDEQF